The 3 T cell receptor beta chains below all came from one sample that was sequenced in a study of blood T cell repertoires in COVID-19. Generated by immunoSEQ multiplex PCR, the TCRdb table keeps only in-frame clones and is missing some. The sample records 35,000 to 50,000 clones, about 87% being singletons. Sequenced material: peripheral blood. The receptor set was obtained from a man in his fifties or sixties with active COVID-19.

The chain combines TRBV5-1 with TRBJ2-1; 8 bases fit TRBD2. V lost 7 bases and J lost 8; bases outside the gene matches: 11. CDR1 and CDR2 (germline): SGHRS, YFSETQ. This CDR3 has 14 residues. CDR3 loop: CASLGGAGGDEQFF. DNA of the CDR3: TGCGCCAGCCTAGGTGGGGCGGGAGGCGATGAGCAGTTCTTC.

The J gene is TRBJ1-1, the V gene TRBV5-8; 8 nucleotides match TRBD1. This CDR3 region has 15 residues. V shed 0 bases and J 10 bases; nucleotides not matched to a gene: 11. CDR1 and CDR2 from the germline V gene are SGHTS and YDEGEE. CDR3 sequence: CASSLAFSGTGTAFF. Here the CDR3 DNA reads TGTGCCAGCAGCTTGGCCTTTTCCGGGACAGGTACAGCTTTCTTT.

The rearrangement uses TRBV6-2 or TRBV6-3 and TRBJ2-1; possibly TRBD2 for D (6 bases). The CDR3 consists of 14 residues. Trimming left V 4 bases short and J 1 base short, with 8 bases between. Germline V gene data show CDR1 as MNHEY and CDR2 as SVGEGT. The CDR3 nucleotides are TGTGCCAGCAGTTGGGGGGAATCCTACAATGAGCAGTTCTTC. Translating it yields CASSWGESYNEQFF.